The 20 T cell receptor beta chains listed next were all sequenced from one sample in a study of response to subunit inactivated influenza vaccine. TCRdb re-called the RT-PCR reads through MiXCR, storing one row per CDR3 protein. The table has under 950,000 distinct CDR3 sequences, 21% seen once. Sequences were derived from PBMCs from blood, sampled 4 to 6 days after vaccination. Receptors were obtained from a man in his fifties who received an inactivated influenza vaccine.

The chain's CDR3 is CSARDSQQGGKAFF. CDR3 DNA sequence: TGCAGTGCTAGAGATTCGCAACAGGGGGGGAAGGCTTTCTTT. This chain joins TRBV20-1 and TRBJ1-1; 8 nucleotides align to TRBD1. The CDR3 consists of 14 residues. The germline V gene encodes CDR1 DFQATT and CDR2 SNEGSKA (reference sequence). V was pared by 0 bases and J by 11 bases, with 11 bases of the junction left unmatched.

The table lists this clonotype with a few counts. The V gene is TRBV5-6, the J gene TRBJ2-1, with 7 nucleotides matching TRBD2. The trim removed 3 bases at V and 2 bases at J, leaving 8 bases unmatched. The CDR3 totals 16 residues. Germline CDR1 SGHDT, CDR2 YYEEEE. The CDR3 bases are TGTGCCAGCAGCTCAGTGATACGGGAGGCCTACAATGAGCAGTTCTTC. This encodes CASSSVIREAYNEQFF. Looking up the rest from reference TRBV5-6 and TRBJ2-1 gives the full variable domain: DAGVTQSPTHLIKTRGQQVTLRCSPKSGHDTVSWYQQALGQGPQFIFQYYEEEERQRGNFPDRFSGHQFPNYSSELNVNALLLGDSALYLCASSSVIREAYNEQFFGPGTRLTVL.

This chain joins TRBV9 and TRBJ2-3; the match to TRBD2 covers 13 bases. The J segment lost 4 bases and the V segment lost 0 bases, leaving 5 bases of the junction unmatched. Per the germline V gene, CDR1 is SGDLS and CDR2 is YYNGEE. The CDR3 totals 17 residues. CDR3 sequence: CASSVGTSGSWADTQYF. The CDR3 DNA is TGTGCCAGCAGCGTAGGGACTAGCGGGAGTTGGGCAGATACGCAGTATTTT.

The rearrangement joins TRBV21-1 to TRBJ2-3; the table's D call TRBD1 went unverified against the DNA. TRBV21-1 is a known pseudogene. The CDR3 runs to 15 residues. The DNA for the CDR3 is TGTGCCAGCATCACCCGGGACATCAACACAGATACGCAGTATTTT. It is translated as CASITRDINTDTQYF.

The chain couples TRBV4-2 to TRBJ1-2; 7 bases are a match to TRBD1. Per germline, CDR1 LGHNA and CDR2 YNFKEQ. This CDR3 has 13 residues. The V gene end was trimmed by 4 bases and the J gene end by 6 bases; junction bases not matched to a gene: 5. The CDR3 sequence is CASSPTDRDGYTF. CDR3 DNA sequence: TGTGCCAGCAGCCCAACCGACAGGGATGGCTACACCTTC.

The CDR3 loop reads CASSEPYDGFSYEQYF. CDR3 nucleotides: TGTGCCAGCAGTGAACCCTACGACGGCTTCTCCTACGAGCAGTACTTC. The chain uses TRBV6-1 and TRBJ2-7; no reliable D call. Germline V lookup: CDR1 MNHNS, CDR2 SASEGT. This CDR3 has 16 amino acids. V lost 2 bases to trimming and J lost 0 bases, with 14 bases between them.

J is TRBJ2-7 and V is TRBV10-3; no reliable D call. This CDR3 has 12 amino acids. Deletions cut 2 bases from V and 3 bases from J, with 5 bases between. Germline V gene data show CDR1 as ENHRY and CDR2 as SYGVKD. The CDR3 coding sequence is TGTGCCATCAGTGAGAATAGCTACGAGCAGTACTTC. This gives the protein CAISENSYEQYF.

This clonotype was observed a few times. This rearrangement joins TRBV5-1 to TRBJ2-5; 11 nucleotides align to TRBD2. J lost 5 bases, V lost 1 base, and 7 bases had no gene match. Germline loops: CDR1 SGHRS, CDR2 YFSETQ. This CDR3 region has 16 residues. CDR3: CASSLLLAGAGETQYF. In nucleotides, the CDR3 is TGCGCCAGCAGCTTGCTACTAGCGGGGGCGGGGGAGACCCAGTACTTC.

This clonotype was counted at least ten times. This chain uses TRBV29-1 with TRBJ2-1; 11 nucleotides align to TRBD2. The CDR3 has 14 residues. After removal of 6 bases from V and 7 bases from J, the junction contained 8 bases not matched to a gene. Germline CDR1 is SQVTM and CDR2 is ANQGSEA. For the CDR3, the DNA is TGCAGCGTAGCCGGACTAGCGGGCCTAAATGAGCAGTTCTTC. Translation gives CSVAGLAGLNEQFF.

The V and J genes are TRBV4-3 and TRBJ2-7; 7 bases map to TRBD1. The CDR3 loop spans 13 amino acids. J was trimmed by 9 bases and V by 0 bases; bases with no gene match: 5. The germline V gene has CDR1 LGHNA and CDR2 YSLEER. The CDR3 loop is CASSQERGPGQYF. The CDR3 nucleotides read TGCGCCAGCAGCCAAGAAAGGGGGCCAGGGCAGTACTTC.

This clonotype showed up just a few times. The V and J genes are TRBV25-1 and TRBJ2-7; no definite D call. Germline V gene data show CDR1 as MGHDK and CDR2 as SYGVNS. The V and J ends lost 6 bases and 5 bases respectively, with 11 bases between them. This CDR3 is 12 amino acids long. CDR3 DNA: TGTGCCAGCAGGGGATCCAGGCACGAGCAGTACTTC. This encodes CASRGSRHEQYF.

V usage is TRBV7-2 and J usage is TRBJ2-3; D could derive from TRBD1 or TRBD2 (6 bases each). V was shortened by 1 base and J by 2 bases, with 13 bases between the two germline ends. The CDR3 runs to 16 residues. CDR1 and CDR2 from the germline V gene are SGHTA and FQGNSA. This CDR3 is CASSLGGARNTDTQYF. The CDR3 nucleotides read TGTGCCAGCAGCTTAGGGGGGGCCCGAAACACAGATACGCAGTATTTT.

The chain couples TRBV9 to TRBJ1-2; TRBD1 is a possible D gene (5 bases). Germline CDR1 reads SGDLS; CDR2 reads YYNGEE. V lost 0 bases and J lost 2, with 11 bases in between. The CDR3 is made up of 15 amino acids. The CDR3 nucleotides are TGTGCCAGCAGCGTAGGGGACGCCCGGAACTATGGCTACACCTTC. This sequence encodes CASSVGDARNYGYTF.

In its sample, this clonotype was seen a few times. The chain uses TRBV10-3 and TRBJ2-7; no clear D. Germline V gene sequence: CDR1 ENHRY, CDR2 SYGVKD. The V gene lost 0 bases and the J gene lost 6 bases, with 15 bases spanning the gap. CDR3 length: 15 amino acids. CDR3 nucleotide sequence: TGTGCCATCAGTGAGTCGAACGTGAGGTCGGCCGAGCAGTACTTC. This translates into CAISESNVRSAEQYF.

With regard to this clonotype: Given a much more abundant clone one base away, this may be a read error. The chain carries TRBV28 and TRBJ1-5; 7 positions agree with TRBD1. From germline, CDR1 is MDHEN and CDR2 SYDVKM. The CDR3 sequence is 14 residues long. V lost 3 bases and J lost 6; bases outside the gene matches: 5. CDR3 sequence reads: CASSLGTVSQPQHF. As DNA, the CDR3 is TGTGCCAGCAGTTTGGGGACAGTCAGTCAGCCCCAGCATTTT. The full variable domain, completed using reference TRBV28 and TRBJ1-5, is DVKVTQSSRYLVKRTGEKVFLECVQDMDHENMFWYRQDPGLGLRLIYFSYDVKMKEKGDIPEGYSVSREKKERFSLILESASTNQTSMYLCASSLGTVSQPQHFGDGTRLSIL.

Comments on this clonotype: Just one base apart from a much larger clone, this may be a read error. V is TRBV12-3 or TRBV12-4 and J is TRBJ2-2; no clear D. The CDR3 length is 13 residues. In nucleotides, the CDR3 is TGTGCCAGGAGTTTTGTGTTTACCGGGGAGCTGTTTTTT. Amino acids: CARSFVFTGELFF.

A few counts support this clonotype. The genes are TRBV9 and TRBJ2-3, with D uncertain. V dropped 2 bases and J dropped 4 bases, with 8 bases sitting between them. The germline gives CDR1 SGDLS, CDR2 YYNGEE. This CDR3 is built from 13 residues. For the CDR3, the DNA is TGTGCCAGCAGCGTCTGGCAATCAGATACGCAGTATTTT. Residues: CASSVWQSDTQYF.

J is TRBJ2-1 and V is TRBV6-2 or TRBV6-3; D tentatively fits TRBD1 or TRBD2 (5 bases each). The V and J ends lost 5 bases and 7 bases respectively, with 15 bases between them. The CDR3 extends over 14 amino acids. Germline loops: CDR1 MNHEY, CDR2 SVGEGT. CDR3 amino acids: CASSGRDPRNEQFF. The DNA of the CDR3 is TGTGCCAGCAGTGGAAGGGACCCTCGGAATGAGCAGTTCTTC.

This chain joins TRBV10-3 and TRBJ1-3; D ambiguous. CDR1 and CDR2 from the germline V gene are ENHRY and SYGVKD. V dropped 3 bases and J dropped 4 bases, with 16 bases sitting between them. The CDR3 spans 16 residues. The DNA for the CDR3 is TGTGCCATCAGTGACCCTGGAAGAGGGAGGGGAAACACCATATATTTT. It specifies CAISDPGRGRGNTIYF.

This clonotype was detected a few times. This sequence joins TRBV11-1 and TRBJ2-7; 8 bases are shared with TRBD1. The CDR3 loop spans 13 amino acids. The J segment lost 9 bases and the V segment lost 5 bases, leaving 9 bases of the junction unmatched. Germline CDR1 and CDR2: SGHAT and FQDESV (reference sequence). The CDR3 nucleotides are TGTGCCAGCAGCATCGGACAGGGTGGTAGGCAGTACTTC. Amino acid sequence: CASSIGQGGRQYF.